These 27 T cell receptor beta chains were sequenced from one sample in a study of T cells after posttransplantation cyclophosphamide. Cyclophosphamide on days +3 and +4 followed busulfan-fludarabine conditioning and a marrow graft. Sequencing used immunoSEQ multiplex PCR; TCRdb keeps in-frame clones, though not all of them. The sample carries roughly 9,000 clones, approximately 87% recorded once. The sample here was PBMCs, taken after allogeneic stem cell transplant with posttransplant cyclophosphamide. All receptors derive from a female patient in her forties who received an allogeneic stem cell transplant from an unrelated donor, was CMV-positive, and had no GVHD. Some T cells may be provided by the graft donor.

The chain employs TRBV6-5 and TRBJ1-4; TRBD1 agrees at 8 bases. The CDR3 covers 15 residues. Germline values: CDR1 MNHEY, CDR2 SVGAGI. V shed 0 bases and J 5 bases; nucleotides not matched to a gene: 2. CDR3 in amino acids: CASSYSGQENEKLFF. The CDR3 DNA follows: TGTGCCAGCAGTTACTCGGGACAGGAGAATGAAAAACTGTTTTTT.

This clone appeared a few times. This sequence joins TRBV2 and TRBJ1-4, with D perhaps TRBD1 (6 bases). Germline CDR1 is SNHLY and CDR2 is FYNNEI. This CDR3 contains 16 residues. The germline V and J ends were trimmed by 5 bases and 3 bases, with 16 bases remaining between them. The CDR3 sequence: CASSTTWDISNEKLFF. For the CDR3, the DNA is TGTGCCAGCAGTACTACCTGGGACATCTCTAATGAAAAACTGTTTTTT.

This chain joins TRBV12-5 and TRBJ2-2; 8 bases fit TRBD1. The CDR3 runs 15 residues. Germline-derived CDR1 and CDR2 are LGHNT and FRNRAP. The trim removed 5 bases at V and 4 bases at J, leaving 6 bases unmatched. The CDR3 protein is CASGPGQGSTGELFF. Here the CDR3 DNA reads TGTGCTAGTGGTCCCGGACAGGGAAGCACCGGGGAGCTGTTTTTT.

The chain joins TRBV27 to TRBJ2-1; D possibly corresponds to TRBD1 (6 bases). V gave up 4 bases and J gave up 10 bases, with 23 bases separating them. The CDR3 extends over 16 amino acids. CDR1 and CDR2 (germline): MNHEY, SMNVEV (reference sequence). CDR3 nucleotide sequence: TGTGCCAGCAGTTCCGGACCCGGGACATCCAGGAGGGAGCAGTTCTTC. Protein sequence: CASSSGPGTSRREQFF.

Only a few counts were recorded for this clone. V usage is TRBV2 and J usage is TRBJ1-3, with D uncertain. CDR1 is SNHLY and CDR2 is FYNNEI in the germline V gene. With 6 bases removed from V and 2 bases from J, the gap between germline ends came to 14 bases. This CDR3 contains 15 residues. CDR3: CASRRSAGTGNTIYF. CDR3 in DNA: TGTGCCAGCAGAAGATCGGCAGGCACTGGAAACACCATATATTTT.

This chain connects TRBV25-1 to TRBJ2-1; D is possibly TRBD1 (5 bases). Germline CDR1 reads MGHDK; CDR2 reads SYGVNS. V lost 2 bases to trimming and J lost 5 bases, with 19 bases between them. The CDR3 has 17 residues. This CDR3 is CASSELTQGQSHNEQFF. For the CDR3, the DNA is TGTGCCAGCAGTGAACTGACCCAGGGTCAAAGCCACAATGAGCAGTTCTTC.

The V and J genes are TRBV27 and TRBJ2-5; D call uncertain. This CDR3 contains 13 residues. Trimming left V 3 bases short and J 2 bases short, with 7 bases between. Looked up from germline, CDR1 is MNHEY and CDR2 is SMNVEV (reference sequence). The CDR3 sequence: CASSLSGQETQYF. CDR3 coding DNA: TGTGCCAGCAGTTTGTCAGGACAAGAGACCCAGTACTTC.

DNA for the CDR3: TGTGCCAGCGGTTCTTTTAATTGGCAGACTGAAGCTTTCTTT. The encoded protein is CASGSFNWQTEAFF. This chain joins TRBV28 and TRBJ1-1; D gene ambiguous. CDR3 length equals 14 residues. The V end lost 8 bases, the J end lost 5 bases, and 18 bases lay between the germline ends. Per germline, CDR1 MDHEN and CDR2 SYDVKM.

The V gene is TRBV29-1, the J gene TRBJ2-1; 12 positions match TRBD2. Trimming took 6 bases from V and 14 from J; bases not matched to a gene: 14. The CDR3 consists of 14 residues. Germline lookup yields CDR1 SQVTM and CDR2 ANQGSEA. The CDR3: CSVGPSGGEAPKFF. The CDR3 nucleotides read TGCAGCGTGGGACCTAGCGGGGGGGAGGCCCCCAAGTTCTTC.

This clone is medium-sized. CDR3 sequence (DNA): TGTGCCAGCAGCCTTCCGGGACAGGGGAGTGTCAAAAACATTCAGTACTTC. It is translated as CASSLPGQGSVKNIQYF. V usage is TRBV5-4 and J usage is TRBJ2-4, with 10 nucleotides matching TRBD1. This CDR3 region has 17 residues. J gave up 3 bases and V 4 bases, and 10 bases lay outside the gene matches. Looked up from germline, CDR1 is SGHNT and CDR2 is YYREEE (reference sequence).

This clone came up a few times. V usage is TRBV28 and J usage is TRBJ1-1; 7 bases are shared with TRBD1. V lost 5 bases to trimming and J lost 11 bases; unmatched junction nucleotides: 8. Germline CDR1 and CDR2: MDHEN and SYDVKM. The CDR3 length is 12 residues. The CDR3: CASSNRGYRAFF. In DNA, the CDR3 is TGTGCCAGCAGTAACAGGGGTTATCGGGCTTTCTTT.

V usage is TRBV21-1 and J usage is TRBJ2-2; no DNA check was done on the table's D call, TRBD2. TRBV21-1 counts as a pseudogene. The length of the CDR3 is 21 residues. This CDR3 reads CASSNLPPFCGGSSNTGELFF. CDR3 coding DNA: TGTGCCAGCAGCAATTTGCCCCCTTTCTGCGGGGGTTCGTCGAACACCGGGGAGCTGTTTTTT.

The rearrangement joins TRBV4-3 to TRBJ2-1; the D gene is possibly TRBD2 (5 bases). Germline CDR1 reads LGHNA; CDR2 reads YSLEER. V shed 4 bases and J shed 9 bases, with 13 bases lying between them. The length of the CDR3 is 13 residues. Here the CDR3 reads CASSPLDSSEQFF. CDR3 coding DNA: TGCGCCAGCAGCCCACTGGACTCCTCTGAGCAGTTCTTC.

The chain joins TRBV5-1 to TRBJ1-6; TRBD1 might be the D (5 bases). The V and J ends lost 0 bases and 9 bases respectively, with 13 bases between them. CDR1 is SGHRS and CDR2 is YFSETQ in the germline V gene. The CDR3 sequence is 15 residues long. The CDR3 DNA is TGCGCCAGCAGCTTGGGGCAGGGTGGGATTTCACCCCTCCACTTT. Translated: CASSLGQGGISPLHF.

The V and J genes are TRBV6-5 and TRBJ1-2; TRBD1 agrees at 8 bases. Trimming removed 6 bases from V and 8 bases from J; junction bases left unmatched: 8. Germline-derived CDR1 and CDR2 are MNHEY and SVGAGI. The CDR3 covers 13 residues. The chain's CDR3 is CASSADRGRGYTF. In DNA, the CDR3 is TGTGCCAGCAGCGCTGACAGGGGCAGGGGCTACACCTTC.

The chain recombines TRBV12-5 with TRBJ2-3; possibly TRBD1 for D (6 bases). Germline V lookup: CDR1 LGHNT, CDR2 FRNRAP. The V end lost 3 bases, the J end lost 1 base, and 11 bases lay between the germline ends. The CDR3 has 15 amino acids. DNA of the CDR3: TGTGCTAGTGGTTTCCCAGGGGCTGGCACAGATACGCAGTATTTT. Its translation is CASGFPGAGTDTQYF.

This clone was seen a handful of times. The rearrangement joins TRBV16 to TRBJ2-3; D is possibly TRBD2 (5 bases). CDR1 and CDR2 (germline): KGHSY, FQNENV. Trimming pared 4 bases from V and 5 bases from J, leaving 10 bases between. The CDR3 sequence is 13 residues long. The CDR3, as DNA: TGTGCCAGCAGCCCCTTGAGGGAAGATACGCAGTATTTT. Protein: CASSPLREDTQYF. The variable domain in full, completed from reference TRBV16 and TRBJ2-3, reads GEEVAQTPKHLVRGEGQKAKLYCAPIKGHSYVFWYQQVLKNEFKFLISFQNENVFDETGMPKERFSAKCLPNSPCSLEIQATKLEDSAVYFCASSPLREDTQYFGPGTRLTVL.

The DNA of the CDR3 is TGTGCCTGGAGGCAGCGACAGGCACCCTATGGCTACACCTTC. This translates into CAWRQRQAPYGYTF. This sequence joins TRBV30 and TRBJ1-2; D is perhaps TRBD1 (6 bases). Germline assignment: CDR1 GTSNPN and CDR2 SVGIG (reference sequence). CDR3 length equals 14 residues. Between the trimmed V and J ends, which lost 3 bases and 4 bases, there was a span of 15 bases.

This clone was counted a few times. V gene TRBV6-5 combines with J gene TRBJ1-4; a possible D gene is TRBD1 (6 bases). The CDR3 covers 15 residues. V was clipped by 2 bases and J by 5 bases, with 12 bases between them. Germline V lookup: CDR1 MNHEY, CDR2 SVGAGI. CDR3 sequence (DNA): TGTGCCAGCAGTTACGGGTCAGGGGCCAATGAAAAACTGTTTTTT. It specifies CASSYGSGANEKLFF.

The CDR3 region has the DNA TGCGCCATCTGGGGGACAGAGAACTACGAGCAGTACTTC. It yields the protein CAIWGTENYEQYF. The J gene is TRBJ2-7, the V gene TRBV5-1; 7 nucleotides line up with TRBD1. Germline values: CDR1 SGHRS, CDR2 YFSETQ. V lost 9 bases to trimming and J lost 3 bases; unmatched junction nucleotides: 9. The CDR3 sequence is 13 residues long.

The V gene is TRBV7-2, the J gene TRBJ2-5; 13 bases are a match to TRBD2. The closer fit of TRBJ2-7 to the DNA end suggests the J call may be wrong. Germline values: CDR1 SGHTA, CDR2 FQGNSA. This CDR3 contains 14 residues. The DNA of the CDR3 is TGTGCCAGCAGTACTAGCGGGGGGGTTTACGAGCAGTACTTC. Protein: CASSTSGGVYEQYF.

A single count supports this clone. The chain combines TRBV7-6 with TRBJ1-6; D not certain. Germline V gives CDR1 SGHVS, CDR2 FNYEAQ. V lost 5 bases to trimming and J lost 9 bases, with 8 bases between them. The CDR3 has 12 residues. CDR3 DNA sequence: TGTGCCAGCAGCACCGGGAGTTCACCCCTCCACTTT. Translation: CASSTGSSPLHF.

CDR3 in amino acids: CASSPPGQGEGYTF. The CDR3 nucleotides read TGTGCCAGCTCACCACCGGGACAGGGGGAGGGCTACACCTTC. This chain links TRBV18 with TRBJ1-2; 11 bases agree with TRBD1. CDR3 size: 14 residues. With V trimmed by 0 bases and J by 8 bases, 2 bases remained unmatched. Germline CDR1 KGHSH, CDR2 LQKENI.

The chain employs TRBV11-3 and TRBJ1-2; perhaps TRBD1 as D (5 bases). The ends were cut back, 2 bases at V and 2 bases at J, with 12 bases in the middle. The CDR3 is 15 residues long. CDR1 and CDR2 from the germline V gene are SGHNT and YENEEA. The CDR3 DNA reads as TGTGCCAGCAGCTTATCTGTGACAGAGAACTATGGCTACACCTTC. Its protein product is CASSLSVTENYGYTF.

Only a few counts were recorded for this clone. The chain links TRBV5-6 to TRBJ2-3; TRBD2 agrees at 11 bases. J gave up 10 bases and V 3 bases, and 10 bases lay outside the gene matches. This CDR3 region has 15 residues. CDR1 is SGHDT and CDR2 is YYEEEE in the germline V gene. CDR3 coding DNA: TGTGCCAGCAGCTCTTCTAGCGGGGGGACACTCGCGCAGTATTTT. It encodes CASSSSSGGTLAQYF.

This sequence joins TRBV2 and TRBJ2-3, with 8 bases lining up with TRBD2. This CDR3 contains 11 residues. In germline, CDR1 is SNHLY, CDR2 FYNNEI. The CDR3 nucleotides read TGTGGAAGGGGTAGCGGGGCTCCCCCGTATTTT. Residues: CGRGSGAPPYF.

V gene TRBV5-1 combines with J gene TRBJ2-4; D possibly corresponds to TRBD2 (5 bases). CDR1 is SGHRS, CDR2 YFSETQ, per germline. Trimming took 4 bases from V and 7 from J, leaving 12 bases between them. The CDR3 extends over 13 amino acids. CDR3 residues: CASSLGWENIQYF. In DNA, the CDR3 is TGCGCCAGCAGCCTGGGGTGGGAGAACATTCAGTACTTC.